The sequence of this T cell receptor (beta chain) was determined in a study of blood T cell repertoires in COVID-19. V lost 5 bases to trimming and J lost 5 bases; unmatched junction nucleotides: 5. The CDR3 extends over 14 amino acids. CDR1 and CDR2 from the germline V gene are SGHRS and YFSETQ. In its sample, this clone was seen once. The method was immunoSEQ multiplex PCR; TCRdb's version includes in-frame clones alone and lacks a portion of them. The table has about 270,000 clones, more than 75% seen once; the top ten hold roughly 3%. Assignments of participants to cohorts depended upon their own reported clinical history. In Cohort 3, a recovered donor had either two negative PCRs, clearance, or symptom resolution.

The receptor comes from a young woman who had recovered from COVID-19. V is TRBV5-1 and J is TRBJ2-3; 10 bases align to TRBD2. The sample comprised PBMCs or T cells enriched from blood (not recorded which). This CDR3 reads CASRPSGRLDTQYF. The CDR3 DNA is TGCGCCAGCAGACCTAGCGGGAGATTAGATACGCAGTATTTT.